This TCR beta chain was found in a study of identical twins. General study findings and limits: Models underestimated TCR alpha sharing (out-of-frame) in monozygotic twins. Memory repertoires lacked the insertion deficit that abundant cord blood beta clonotypes showed.

This clonotype has only a few counts. The antigen remains unidentified. CDR1 is LNHDA, CDR2 SQIVND, per germline (reference sequence). The CDR3 length is 12 residues. Trimming stripped 3 bases from V and 7 bases from J, with 10 bases between. Using its own MiXCR run on the 5' RACE reads, TCRdb lists one record per CDR3 protein. The sample carries 400,000 to 550,000 distinct CDR3 sequences, over 11% recorded once. The donors were all healthy and Caucasian. These data also featured in a second study, about yellow fever vaccine responses in identical twins.

The chain links TRBV19 to TRBJ2-7; no firm D call. The sequence was collected from a woman aged 18-29 years in good health. Source material: CD4+ T cells sorted from blood. CDR3 sequence (DNA): TGTGCCAGTAGTATCCTCGACGGGGAGCAGTACTTC. This encodes CASSILDGEQYF.